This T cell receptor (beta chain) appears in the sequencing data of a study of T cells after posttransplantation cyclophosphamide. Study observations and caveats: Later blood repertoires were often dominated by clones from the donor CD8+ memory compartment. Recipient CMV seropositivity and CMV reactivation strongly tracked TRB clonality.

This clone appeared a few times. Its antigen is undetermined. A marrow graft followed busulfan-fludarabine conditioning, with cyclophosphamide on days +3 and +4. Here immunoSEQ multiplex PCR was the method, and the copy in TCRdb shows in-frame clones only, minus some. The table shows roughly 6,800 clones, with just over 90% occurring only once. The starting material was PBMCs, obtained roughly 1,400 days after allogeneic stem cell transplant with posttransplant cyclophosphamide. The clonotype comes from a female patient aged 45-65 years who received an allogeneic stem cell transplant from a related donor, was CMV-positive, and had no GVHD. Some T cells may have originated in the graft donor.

The CDR3 reads CASTLAGGSYGYTF. Written as DNA, the CDR3 is TGTGCCAGCACCTTAGCGGGTGGCTCCTATGGCTACACCTTC. The chain links TRBV27 to TRBJ1-2; D remains unclear. The CDR3 length is 14 residues. The V and J ends lost 7 bases and 4 bases respectively, with 16 bases between them. Per the germline V gene, CDR1 is MNHEY and CDR2 is SMNVEV (reference sequence).